Listed below are T cell receptor beta chains from one sample, sequenced in a study of vaccination and CD4 T cells after COVID-19. Via MiXCR, TCRdb re-called the PCR reads, giving one row per CDR3 protein. The sample shows about 30,000 distinct CDR3 sequences, roughly 50% of them seen only once. The specimen was CD4+ T cells from blood, collected about 7 months after SARS-CoV-2 vaccination. The receptors shown here come from a human donor who had recovered from COVID-19. Both conserved end residues are part of each CDR3.

v_call	cdr3_length	j_call	cdr3_aa
TRBV4-1	16	TRBJ2-6	CASSPTESSGANVLTF
TRBV6-5	15	TRBJ1-6	CASSYGYRGISPLHF
TRBV20-1	15	TRBJ2-1	CSADGTSGSSNEQFF
TRBV7-2	16	TRBJ2-3	CASSLVVAGPEGTQYF
TRBV24-1	14	TRBJ1-1	CATRPAGTNTEAFF
TRBV24-1	14	TRBJ2-1	CATSDLRDTNEQFF
TRBV20-1	14	TRBJ2-1	CSAIYPLGGGEQFF
TRBV28	15	TRBJ1-5	CASSQDRGSNQPQHF
TRBV28	14	TRBJ1-3	CASSPAGSGNTIYF
TRBV4-1	15	TRBJ2-7	CASSHPPGGSYEQYF
TRBV28	14	TRBJ1-1	CASSFPGANTEAFF
TRBV27	15	TRBJ2-2	CASSPRGRNTGELFF
TRBV28	16	TRBJ2-7	CASSPIGSASSYEQYF
TRBV6-5	15	TRBJ2-7	CASSSSGLADYEQYF
TRBV6-5	16	TRBJ1-2	CASSYSKTGELHGYTF
TRBV7-9	12	TRBJ1-2	CASSFTGGGYTF
TRBV11-3	14	TRBJ2-3	CASSSKTRGDTQYF
TRBV20-1	15	TRBJ2-3	CSSAGTSGRTDTQYF
TRBV28	11	TRBJ2-5	CASSSLVAQYF
TRBV5-4	16	TRBJ2-7	CASSLGTGTTSYEQYF
TRBV29-1	13	TRBJ1-2	CSVVRTLPYGYTF
TRBV6-1	12	TRBJ1-1	CASTGIRTEAFF
TRBV7-8	14	TRBJ2-3	CASSVDRSTDTQYF
TRBV24-1	16	TRBJ2-1	CATSDFSGPDYNEQFF
TRBV7-2	13	TRBJ1-2	CASSFKGRARYTF
TRBV28	15	TRBJ2-3	CASSAPGSGTDTQYF
TRBV24-1	16	TRBJ2-7	CATSGPGQGGTYEQYF
TRBV7-3	13	TRBJ2-2	CASSNALSGELFF
TRBV28	14	TRBJ1-1	CASSPRGAWGEAFF
TRBV6-1	13	TRBJ1-2	CASTKQGAGGYTF
TRBV28	15	TRBJ2-5	CASTSAPIREETQYF
TRBV4-1	15	TRBJ2-5	CASSRDRGFQETQYF
TRBV20-1	17	TRBJ2-7	CSARPPGGGGRLNEQYF
TRBV20-1	16	TRBJ2-5	CSASSLLPGGQETQYF
TRBV12-3/TRBV12-4	13	TRBJ2-5	CASIRYGQETQYF
TRBV20-1	13	TRBJ2-2	CSARDFSGGELFF
TRBV7-2	12	TRBJ1-5	CASSSPNQPQHF
TRBV20-1	15	TRBJ2-1	CSARDSNRGVHEQFF
TRBV6-5	17	TRBJ2-5	CASSYGTGTGLRETQYF
TRBV7-3	15	TRBJ1-6	CASSREGVTNSPLHF
TRBV6-2/TRBV6-3	15	TRBJ2-1	CASINPGQGGNEQFF